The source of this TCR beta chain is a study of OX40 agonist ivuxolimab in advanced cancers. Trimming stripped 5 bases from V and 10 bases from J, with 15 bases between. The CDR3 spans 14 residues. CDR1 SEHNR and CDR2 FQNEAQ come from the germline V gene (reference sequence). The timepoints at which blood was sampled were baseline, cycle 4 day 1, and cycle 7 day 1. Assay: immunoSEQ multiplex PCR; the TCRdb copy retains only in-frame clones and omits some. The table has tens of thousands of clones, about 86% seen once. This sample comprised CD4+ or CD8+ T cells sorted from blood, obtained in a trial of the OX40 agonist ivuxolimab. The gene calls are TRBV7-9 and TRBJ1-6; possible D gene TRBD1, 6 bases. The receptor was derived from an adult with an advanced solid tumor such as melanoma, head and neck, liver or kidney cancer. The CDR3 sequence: CASSPAGQWSPLHF. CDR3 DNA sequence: TGTGCCAGCAGCCCGGCCGGACAGTGGTCACCCCTCCACTTT.